A selection of T cell receptor beta chains follows, all from one sample in a study of T-cell reconstitution after alpha-beta-depleted transplantation in children. TCRdb itself ran the PCR reads through MiXCR, one entry per CDR3 protein. The table has roughly 790,000 distinct CDR3 sequences, roughly 15% seen once. Sequenced material: PBMCs, mostly from graft donor cells, taken 360 days after TCRalphabeta/CD19-depleted stem cell transplant. The receptors were sampled from a male patient aged 5 to 17 who had a stem cell transplant for acute lymphoblastic leukemia, so the T cells may come from the graft donor. Both conserved end residues are part of each CDR3. A D gene is named only where the DNA matches it firmly. Where a row states a size, it is once, few, many or the class of an expanded clone; other rows omit it.

J,D,V,size,DNA,CDR3
TRBJ1-1,.,TRBV20-1,.,TGCAGTGCTAGAGATCCTCGGCAGATTTACATCGACACTGAAGCTTTCTTT,CSARDPRQIYIDTEAFF
TRBJ2-1,TRBD2,TRBV20-1,.,TGCGGGACTAGCGGGAGCTACAATGAGCAGTTCTTC,CGTSGSYNEQFF
TRBJ2-4,.,TRBV5-1,.,TGCGCCAGCAGCTTGACGGTACCCAAAAACATTCAGTACTTC,CASSLTVPKNIQYF
TRBJ1-5,.,TRBV6-2/TRBV6-3,once,TGTGCCAGCAGTTACTCCTTGGGGCGAGGATCTTTTAGCAATCAGCCCCAGCATTTT,CASSYSLGRGSFSNQPQHF
TRBJ2-4,TRBD1,TRBV5-1,many,TGCGCCAGCAGCTTGGACTCACAGGGGCGATGGGACATTCAGTACTTC,CASSLDSQGRWDIQYF
TRBJ1-1,.,TRBV5-1,few,TGCGCCAGCAGCTTGTTGGACAGCTCCTACACTGAAGCTTTCTTT,CASSLLDSSYTEAFF
TRBJ2-1,TRBD2,TRBV7-8,few,TGTGCCAGCAGCTTACAGGCTAGCGGGTTTTACAATGAGCAGTTCTTC,CASSLQASGFYNEQFF
TRBJ1-5,.,TRBV15,few,TGTGCCACCAGCAGACCTGACAGGAGCAATCAGCCCCAGCATTTT,CATSRPDRSNQPQHF
TRBJ2-2,.,TRBV5-1,few,TGCGCCAGCAGCTTGACTGTCCTCCAGAACACCGGGGAGCTGTTTTTT,CASSLTVLQNTGELFF
TRBJ2-1,.,TRBV29-1,few,TGCAGCGTTGAAGATCGCCCGCGGGACAGAAACAATGAGCAGTTCTTC,CSVEDRPRDRNNEQFF
TRBJ1-6,.,TRBV4-2,.,TGTGCCAGCAGCCAGGATAGCCCACGCACCCATAATTCACCCCTCCACTTT,CASSQDSPRTHNSPLHF
TRBJ2-7,.,TRBV13,.,TGTGCCAGCACCTTAGGCCGGCGGGCCAGCTTTACCTACGAGCAGTACTTC,CASTLGRRASFTYEQYF
TRBJ2-7,TRBD1,TRBV18,.,TGTGCCAGCTTTACGACAGGGGACTACGAGCAGTACTTC,CASFTTGDYEQYF
TRBJ2-5,.,TRBV5-1,few,TGCGCCAGCAGCTTCCTGCCGGGGTGGAAAGAGACCCAGTACTTC,CASSFLPGWKETQYF
TRBJ2-7,TRBD2,TRBV7-8,many,TGTGCCAGCAGTCAGGGACTAGCGGGAGTTCGAGAGCAGTACTTC,CASSQGLAGVREQYF
TRBJ2-5,TRBD2,TRBV7-8,few,TGTGCCAGCAGCTTATTGGGCGGGAGGGACCAAGAGACCCAGTACTTC,CASSLLGGRDQETQYF
TRBJ2-2,.,TRBV9,.,TGTGCCAGCAGCGTAGACATACAGGGATTGGGGAACACCGGGGAGCTGTTTTTT,CASSVDIQGLGNTGELFF
TRBJ2-1,.,TRBV3-1,many,TGTGCCAGCAGCCCCCAGGCAGCTGAGCAGTTCTTC,CASSPQAAEQFF
TRBJ2-5,.,TRBV7-7,few,TGTGCCAGCAGCTTATCCGGCAGGGGCCAAGAGACCCAGTACTTC,CASSLSGRGQETQYF
TRBJ2-2,TRBD2,TRBV5-5,many,TGTGCCAGCAGCTTGGTAGCGGGAGTATTCACCGGGGAGCTGTTTTTT,CASSLVAGVFTGELFF
TRBJ1-1,.,TRBV20-1,.,TGCAGTGGCCCAGATAAGAACACTGAAGCTTTCTTT,CSGPDKNTEAFF
TRBJ2-5,.,TRBV25-1,few,TGTGCCAGCAGTGAATCCCGGGGTAGACAAGAGACCCAGTACTTC,CASSESRGRQETQYF
TRBJ2-6,.,TRBV2,.,TGTGCCAGCAGACCCGCCCGCTCTGGGGCCAACGTCCTGACTTTC,CASRPARSGANVLTF
TRBJ2-7,.,TRBV4-1,many,TGCGCCAGCAGCCAAGGGAGACTAGTATCCTACGAGCAGTACTTC,CASSQGRLVSYEQYF
TRBJ2-3,TRBD2,TRBV11-2,.,TGTGCCAGCAGCCCCCCCGGTAGCGGGAGACGGGCTAGCACAGATACGCAGTATTTT,CASSPPGSGRRASTDTQYF
TRBJ2-1,TRBD1,TRBV3-1,.,TGTGCCAGCAGCCTAAGTAGGGGACAGTACAATGAGCAGTTCTTC,CASSLSRGQYNEQFF
TRBJ2-1,TRBD2,TRBV12-3/TRBV12-4,few,TGTGCCAGCAGTCATCTACTAGCGCCCCCCTACAATGAGCAGTTCTTC,CASSHLLAPPYNEQFF
TRBJ2-3,.,TRBV29-1,.,TGCAGCGTTGACTTTATGGGGGGTGGAGATACGCAGTATTTT,CSVDFMGGGDTQYF
TRBJ1-6,.,TRBV7-9,.,TGTGCCAGCAGCTTAGCGGGAGGCGTCGGTTCACCCCTCCACTTT,CASSLAGGVGSPLHF
TRBJ2-3,.,TRBV15,many,TGTGCCACCAGCAGAGGGGACTGGTTGGGCGGGATCACAGATACGCAGTATTTT,CATSRGDWLGGITDTQYF
TRBJ2-7,.,TRBV5-1,.,TGCGCCAGCAGCTCCCGAGGGACCCCCACTTACGAGCAGTACTTC,CASSSRGTPTYEQYF
TRBJ2-1,.,TRBV9,few,TGTGCCAGCTCACCCCTTCAGGGTACCTACAATGAGCAGTTCTTC,CASSPLQGTYNEQFF
TRBJ2-7,TRBD1,TRBV18,few,TGTGCCAGCTCTAACACCGGGACAGGGGCCTACGAGCAGTACTTC,CASSNTGTGAYEQYF
TRBJ2-7,TRBD1,TRBV5-1,many,TGCGCCAGCAGCATCCTCGGGACAGGGCCCTACGAGCAGTACTTC,CASSILGTGPYEQYF
TRBJ2-7,.,TRBV7-9,.,TGTGCCAGCAGCCCCCGACTCAGTAGCGAGCAGTACTTC,CASSPRLSSEQYF
TRBJ1-2,.,TRBV9,.,TGTGCCAGCAGCCAGGCCGGGGACTATGGCTACACCTTC,CASSQAGDYGYTF
TRBJ2-7,.,TRBV12-3/TRBV12-4,.,TGTGCCAGCGGGGGGCAATATTCCTACGAGCAGTACTTC,CASGGQYSYEQYF
TRBJ2-5,.,TRBV9,few,TGTGCCAGCAGCGTAGACGCAGGGATCCAAGAGACCCAGTACTTC,CASSVDAGIQETQYF
TRBJ1-5,.,TRBV6-5,.,TGTGCCAGCAGTTACTCGCGCCACGGAAGCAATCAGCCCCAGCATTTT,CASSYSRHGSNQPQHF
TRBJ2-1,TRBD2,TRBV5-1,.,TGCGCCAGCAGCACTCGGACTAGCGGGATGCAAGGGTACAATGAGCAGTTCTTC,CASSTRTSGMQGYNEQFF
TRBJ2-1,TRBD1,TRBV15,few,TGTGCCACCAGCCCCCGAGGGGGCCAGGGGGTGAGTGAGCAGTTCTTC,CATSPRGGQGVSEQFF
TRBJ1-5,.,TRBV12-3/TRBV12-4,few,TGTGCCAGCAGTCCCCGACCGTCTCAGCCCCAGCATTTT,CASSPRPSQPQHF
TRBJ2-1,.,TRBV9,.,TGTGCCAGCAGCCTCCTAGGGGGGGGGGCCTACAATGAGCAGTTCTTC,CASSLLGGGAYNEQFF
TRBJ2-7,.,TRBV9,few,TGTGCCAGCAGCTCCAGGCGTGGGAGACCCTCCTACGAGCAGTACTTC,CASSSRRGRPSYEQYF
TRBJ1-2,.,TRBV5-1,.,TGCGCCAGCAGCTTGAGGGGATCTCCTAACTATGGCTACACCTTC,CASSLRGSPNYGYTF
TRBJ2-7,TRBD2,TRBV28,few,TGTGCCAGCAGAGGCGGGAGCCCCCACGAGCAGTACTTC,CASRGGSPHEQYF
TRBJ1-2,.,TRBV29-1,many,TGCAGCTCTTGGGCAGCTAACTATGGCTACACCTTC,CSSWAANYGYTF
TRBJ2-5,.,TRBV20-1,.,TGCAGTGCTAGAGATCTCCGGGCCCAAGAGACCCAGTACTTC,CSARDLRAQETQYF
TRBJ2-1,.,TRBV11-3,few,TGTGCCAGCAGCCCTCTGGTGGGACACAATGAGCAGTTCTTC,CASSPLVGHNEQFF
TRBJ2-3,.,TRBV6-1,.,TGTGCCAGCAGTGAATTCAGGACCACCACAGATACGCAGTATTTT,CASSEFRTTTDTQYF
TRBJ2-4,.,TRBV29-1,many,TGCAGCGTTGAAGGTCCCGACGGGCTTCTGGCCAAAAACATTCAGTACTTC,CSVEGPDGLLAKNIQYF
TRBJ2-5,.,TRBV12-3/TRBV12-4,few,TGTGCCAGCAGTCCCAGAGAGGGGCTGGAGACCCAGTACTTC,CASSPREGLETQYF
TRBJ1-2,.,TRBV2,few,TGTGCCAGCAGTGAGCCGGGCTATGGCTACACCTTC,CASSEPGYGYTF
TRBJ2-2,TRBD2,TRBV7-2,once,TGTGCCAGCAGCTTAAGACTAGCGGGAGGCCCCGGGGAGCTGTTTTTT,CASSLRLAGGPGELFF
TRBJ2-6,.,TRBV12-3/TRBV12-4,.,TGTGCCAGCAGTGACGCGACAAACTCTGGGGCCAACGTCCTGACTTTC,CASSDATNSGANVLTF